The T cell receptor beta chain under discussion was sequenced for a study of T cell responses to AZD1222 COVID-19 vaccine. Study-wide findings and caveats: Targets within unmutated variant regions were reportedly found for nearly half of spike-specific TCRs.

Remarks on this clone: Its specificity is unknown.

Produced via immunoSEQ multiplex PCR; TCRdb's table is partial and in-frame only. The sample lists under 150,000 clones, approximately 85% occurring once. The sequencing here drew on peripheral blood, taken 28 days after the second AZD1222 dose. The TCR originated in an adult who received the AZD1222 COVID-19 vaccine.

Here the CDR3 DNA reads TGTGCCAGCAGCTTAGCCCCCAGCTACGAGCAGTACTTC. This translates into CASSLAPSYEQYF. This chain uses TRBV11-2 with TRBJ2-7; D is ambiguous. This CDR3 is built from 13 residues. The V gene lost 1 base and the J gene lost 3 bases, with 7 bases spanning the gap. Per the germline V gene, CDR1 is SGHAT and CDR2 is FQNNGV. The entire variable domain, with the rest obtained from reference TRBV11-2 and TRBJ2-7, is as follows: EAGVAQSPRYKIIEKRQSVAFWCNPISGHATLYWYQQILGQGPKLLIQFQNNGVVDDSQLPKDRFSAERLKGVDSTLKIQPAKLEDSAVYLCASSLAPSYEQYFGPGTRLTVT.